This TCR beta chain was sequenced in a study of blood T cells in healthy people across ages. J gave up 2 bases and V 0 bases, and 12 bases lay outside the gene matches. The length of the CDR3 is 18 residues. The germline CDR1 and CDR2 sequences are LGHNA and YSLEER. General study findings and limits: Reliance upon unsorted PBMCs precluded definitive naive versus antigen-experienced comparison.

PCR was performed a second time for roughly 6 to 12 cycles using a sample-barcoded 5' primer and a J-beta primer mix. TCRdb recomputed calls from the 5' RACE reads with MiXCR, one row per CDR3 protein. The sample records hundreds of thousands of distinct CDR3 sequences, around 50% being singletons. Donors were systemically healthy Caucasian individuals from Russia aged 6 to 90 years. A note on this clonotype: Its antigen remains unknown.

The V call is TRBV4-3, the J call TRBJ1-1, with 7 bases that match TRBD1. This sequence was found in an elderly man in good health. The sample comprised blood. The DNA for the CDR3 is TGCGCCAGCAGCCAAGACGCTAACGGGGCAGGGGGAAACACTGAAGCTTTCTTT. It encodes CASSQDANGAGGNTEAFF.